This T cell receptor beta chain was documented in a study of shared clonotypes between healthy human individuals. Germline lookup yields CDR1 SEHNR and CDR2 FQNEAQ (reference sequence). The CDR3 is made up of 16 amino acids. The J segment lost 3 bases and the V segment lost 2 bases, leaving 8 bases of the junction unmatched. Some clones are missing from TCRdb's copy, which holds only in-frame ones; the method was immunoSEQ multiplex PCR. The table has 2 million to 2.5 million clones, 90% to 95% seen once. The sample taken for sequencing was naive CD4+ T cells from PBMCs. Subset given: CD45RA+ positively selected. V and J are TRBV7-9 and TRBJ2-3; 7 bases fit TRBD2. This receptor was identified in a young man in good health. Some clones in this sample may be carry-over from other donors' samples. The CDR3 is CASSLSLWGGTDTQYF. CDR3 coding DNA: TGTGCCAGCAGCTTAAGTCTATGGGGGGGTACAGATACGCAGTATTTT.